The sequence of this T cell receptor (beta chain) was determined in a study of patients and donors after allogeneic stem cell transplantation. TCRdb passed the RT-PCR reads through MiXCR, listing each CDR3 protein once. The table has fewer than 13,000 distinct CDR3 sequences, less than 25% seen once. V was pared by 5 bases and J by 5 bases, with 18 bases between. CDR3 length: 15 amino acids. Per the germline V gene, CDR1 is MNHEY and CDR2 is SMNVEV (reference sequence). The chain has TRBV27 and TRBJ1-1; D uncertain. The sequence derives from a human donor who was either an allogeneic HSCT recipient or a stem cell or donor lymphocyte infusion donor (not recorded which). It is not recorded whose cells these are; they may come from a transplant donor. Sample: blood, either unsorted or a sorted T cell fraction (not recorded which). The CDR3 sequence: CASSPRRTPRTEAFF. In nucleotides, the CDR3 is TGTGCCAGCAGTCCACGGAGGACCCCTAGGACTGAAGCTTTCTTT.